This TCR beta chain was recovered during a study of blood T cell repertoires in COVID-19. The overall study: Researchers got acute and convalescent COVID-19 samples from the United States, Italy and Spain. Sources were T cells, B-cell-depleted T cells, or PBMCs; the material itself was cDNA or gDNA.

In the original analysis: Nucleated cell number was recorded as an estimate derived from reference gene primer amplification. Some clones are missing from TCRdb's copy, which holds only in-frame ones; the method was immunoSEQ multiplex PCR. The V and J calls and clone size were taken over from that table, and D and trimming were inferred from the DNA. The data contain approximately 270,000 clones, roughly 90% of them singletons. The CDR3 runs to 16 residues. V dropped 6 bases and J dropped 7; count of bases not matched to a gene: 9. Germline lookup yields CDR1 SGHTA and CDR2 FQGNSA. The sequencing input was peripheral blood. The V and J genes are TRBV7-2 and TRBJ2-5; 15 bases agree with TRBD2. The source of this sequence is a young man with acute or convalescent COVID-19. CDR3 protein: CASSLGLAGGPGTQYF. For the CDR3, the DNA is TGTGCCAGCAGTCTCGGACTAGCGGGAGGGCCTGGGACCCAGTACTTC.